This TCR beta chain was captured in a study of T cell changes during pregnancy in multiple sclerosis. This table comes from immunoSEQ multiplex PCR, and its TCRdb copy is limited to in-frame clones, with some not included. The sample lists more than 65,000 clones; 90% to 95% were seen once. This clone has a single count. With V trimmed by 6 bases and J by 2 bases, 2 bases remained unmatched. The CDR3 covers 14 residues. Per germline, CDR1 SGHVS and CDR2 FNYEAQ. The receptor was isolated from a female donor with multiple sclerosis, enrolled in a pregnancy study. The sample consisted of peripheral blood, taken in the first trimester of pregnancy. The chain uses TRBV7-6 and TRBJ2-2; 8 bases are a match to TRBD1. CDR3 protein: CASRTGANTGELFF. DNA of the CDR3: TGTGCCAGCAGGACAGGGGCAAACACCGGGGAGCTGTTTTTT.